This T cell receptor beta chain was found in a study of cytomegalovirus exposure and HLA in healthy donors. Primers included in the PCR were 60 Vbeta and 13 Jbeta primers. Using immunoSEQ multiplex PCR, the repertoire was profiled, and TCRdb retains in-frame clones only, with some absent. This table has around 160,000 clones, about two thirds appearing once. Germline CDR1 LNHNV, CDR2 YYDKDF (reference sequence). Trimming removed 6 bases at V and 1 base at J, with 14 bases between. The CDR3 spans 15 residues. The sequenced sample consisted of PBMCs. The receptor's source is a woman aged 18-29 years in good health and CMV-seropositive. V usage is TRBV15 and J usage is TRBJ2-3, with no clear D. This CDR3 is CATSRLRGRTDTQYF. The CDR3, as DNA: TGTGCCACCAGTCGCCTCCGTGGGCGCACAGATACGCAGTATTTT.